This is a list of T cell receptor beta chains from one sample in a study of lymphopenia after photon versus proton radiotherapy. Sequenced by immunoSEQ multiplex PCR; TCRdb stores in-frame clones only, minus some. The repertoire has about 60,000 clones, approximately 84% of them found once; the top ten carry 2.1%. The material sequenced was peripheral blood, taken from a patient treated with proton-based radiotherapy. Receptors were obtained from a man aged 60-69 years with pancreatic cancer. Both conserved end residues are part of each CDR3. A D gene is named only where the DNA matches it firmly. Expanded clones are given a class, and other clones once, few, many or no size at all.

>TRBJ2-7|TRBD2|.|15|TRBV6-1
TGTGCCAGCACCCGACTAGCGGGAGGCCCCAACGAGCAGTACTTC
CASTRLAGGPNEQYF
>TRBJ1-5|.|.|16|TRBV6-6
TGTGCCAGCAGACAACCTTCGGGGCGAAGCAATCAGCCCCAGCATTTT
CASRQPSGRSNQPQHF
>TRBJ2-3|TRBD1|.|16|TRBV28
TGTGCCAGCAGTGTTGGACAGGGGATGTTGCGAAATACGCAGTATTTT
CASSVGQGMLRNTQYF
>TRBJ2-1|TRBD1|.|17|TRBV5-6
TGTGCCAGCAGCTTGTGGAGGGGGGACAGGGTCTACAATGAGCAGTTCTTC
CASSLWRGDRVYNEQFF
>TRBJ1-1|.|.|15|TRBV7-3
TGTGCCAGCAGCTTAACGGGCGGGGGAGCTGCTGAAGCTTTCTTT
CASSLTGGGAAEAFF
>TRBJ2-2|TRBD2|.|16|TRBV19
TGTGCCAGTAGTCCACGACTAGCGGGATACACCGGGGAGCTGTTTTTT
CASSPRLAGYTGELFF
>TRBJ2-4|.|.|15|TRBV28
TGTGCCAGCAGTACCGTTGGGAGGGCCAAAAACATTCAGTACTTC
CASSTVGRAKNIQYF
>TRBJ2-3|TRBD2|.|15|TRBV10-3
TGTGCCACCCTTGTGGTAGCGGGAGAATCGGATACGCAGTATTTT
CATLVVAGESDTQYF
>TRBJ2-3|.|.|14|TRBV9
TGTGCCAGCAGCGAACGAGGGTTAACAGATACGCAGTATTTT
CASSERGLTDTQYF
>TRBJ2-3|.|.|13|TRBV25-1
TGTGCCAGCAGTTGGGCGGGACAAGATACGCAGTATTTT
CASSWAGQDTQYF
>TRBJ2-1|.|.|14|TRBV7-2
TGTGCCAGCAGCTTGCGTCGATCCGTTAATGAGCAGTTCTTC
CASSLRRSVNEQFF
>TRBJ2-2|.|.|15|TRBV6-1
TGTGCCAGCAGGCTACAGGGCACGAACACCGGGGAGCTGTTTTTT
CASRLQGTNTGELFF
>TRBJ2-3|.|.|13|TRBV7-6
TGTGCCAGCAGCAACCGGGACCGAGATACGCAGTATTTT
CASSNRDRDTQYF
>TRBJ2-7|TRBD2|.|15|TRBV5-4
TGTGCCAGCAGCTTACCCGGGGCTAGCGGGAACGAGCAGTACTTC
CASSLPGASGNEQYF
>TRBJ2-7|.|.|16|TRBV5-4
TGTGCCAGCAGCTTGAGTTGGGGGACGGCAGCGTCCGAGCAGTACTTC
CASSLSWGTAASEQYF
>TRBJ1-4|.|once|18|TRBV4-2
TGTGCCAGCAGCCAAGATTATCGTTTGGCAGGGCTCTCCGAAAAACTGTTTTTT
CASSQDYRLAGLSEKLFF
>TRBJ2-3|TRBD2|.|15|TRBV27
TGTGCCAGCAACCCCTTAGCGGGAGCGACAGATACGCAGTATTTT
CASNPLAGATDTQYF
>TRBJ2-1|TRBD2|.|17|TRBV5-6
TGTGCCAGCAGCTTGTTGCGGGGAGGGCCGGGGGACAATGAGCAGTTCTTC
CASSLLRGGPGDNEQFF
>TRBJ2-3|.|.|16|TRBV2
TGTGCCAGCAGTGACAGGCGGATTTTGGGCACAGATACGCAGTATTTT
CASSDRRILGTDTQYF
>TRBJ2-2|.|.|13|TRBV28
TGTGCCAGCAGATACAGGGACACCGGGGAGCTGTTTTTT
CASRYRDTGELFF
>TRBJ2-7|TRBD1|.|16|TRBV7-9
TGTGCCAGCAGCTTAGTTATGAGGGACAGGGACTACGAGCAGTACTTC
CASSLVMRDRDYEQYF
>TRBJ2-3|.|.|17|TRBV10-3
TGTGCCATCAGTGAGTCCCGGCTAGCCCCTGGCACAGATACGCAGTATTTT
CAISESRLAPGTDTQYF
>TRBJ2-2|.|.|15|TRBV18
TGTGCCAGCTCTCCAGGGAGGTCTAACACCGGGGAGCTGTTTTTT
CASSPGRSNTGELFF
>TRBJ2-1|.|.|16|TRBV6-1
TGTGCCAGCAGTGAAGTAATAGGGGCGGGTTACAATGAGCAGTTCTTC
CASSEVIGAGYNEQFF
>TRBJ1-5|.|once|14|TRBV2
TGTGCCAGCAGAAGCGGGGGTAGCAATCAGCCCCAGCATTTT
CASRSGGSNQPQHF
>TRBJ2-7|.|.|14|TRBV7-9
TGTGCCAGCAGCTTGGGGGGCCCGACCTACGAGCAGTACTTC
CASSLGGPTYEQYF
>TRBJ2-6|.|.|15|TRBV7-2
TGTGCCAGCAGCTTAACAGGGTCTGGGGCCAACGTCCTGACTTTC
CASSLTGSGANVLTF
>TRBJ2-7|TRBD2|once|14|TRBV5-1
TGCGCCAGCAGCCCTAGCGGGAGGAAGGAGGAGCAGTACTTC
CASSPSGRKEEQYF
>TRBJ2-2|.|.|19|TRBV4-1
TGCGCCAGCAGCCAAGTTCCTTTTGGGGAACCTCCTAACACCGGGGAGCTGTTTTTT
CASSQVPFGEPPNTGELFF
>TRBJ2-2|.|few|15|TRBV10-3
TGTGCCATCAGTGAACTCGCCCCGAACACCGGGGAGCTGTTTTTT
CAISELAPNTGELFF
>TRBJ2-3|TRBD2|.|17|TRBV2
TGTGCCAGCAGTGAAATTAGCGGGAGGGCCGGGACAGATACGCAGTATTTT
CASSEISGRAGTDTQYF
>TRBJ2-7|TRBD2|.|15|TRBV11-3
TGTGCCAGCAGCCGGCTAACTAGCGTGGCCTACGAGCAGTACTTC
CASSRLTSVAYEQYF
>TRBJ2-6|.|.|22|TRBV28
TGTGCCAGCAGTTCCTACCTCCGGGACCTCCGGCGGCCGTACTCTGGGGCCAACGTCCTGACTTTC
CASSSYLRDLRRPYSGANVLTF
>TRBJ2-3|.|.|13|TRBV9
TGTGCCAGCAGCGCAGCGGTGGAGGATACGCAGTATTTT
CASSAAVEDTQYF
>TRBJ1-4|.|.|16|TRBV4-2
TGTGCCAGCAGCCCCTCGAGGGGGTCGGGGGATGAAAAACTGTTTTTT
CASSPSRGSGDEKLFF
>TRBJ2-7|TRBD2|.|14|TRBV28
TGTGCCAGCAGTTTTGGCGGGAGAATTTACGAGCAGTACTTC
CASSFGGRIYEQYF
>TRBJ2-1|.|.|14|TRBV28
TGTGCCTCCACAAAGGCGTCAGTATACAATGAGCAGTTCTTC
CASTKASVYNEQFF
>TRBJ1-4|.|.|14|TRBV5-1
TGCGCCAGCAGCCCCAAACCAACTAATGAAAAACTGTTTTTT
CASSPKPTNEKLFF
>TRBJ2-7|.|.|13|TRBV11-2
TGTGCCAGCAGCTTACAAGGCGGGTACGAGCAGTACTTC
CASSLQGGYEQYF
>TRBJ2-7|.|.|15|TRBV4-1
TGCGCCAGCAGCCAGGCCCCCGGGGGCCAGTACGAGCAGTACTTC
CASSQAPGGQYEQYF
>TRBJ2-6|.|.|19|TRBV5-1
TGCGCCAGTAAGCTTGGTCGATGGGGGTTTACAACTGGGGCCAACGTCCTGACTTTC
CASKLGRWGFTTGANVLTF
>TRBJ2-1|TRBD2|.|16|TRBV27
TGTGCCAGCAGTAGGAGGGGAGGGACTAGCGGGACTGAGCAGTTCTTC
CASSRRGGTSGTEQFF
>TRBJ2-5|TRBD2|.|19|TRBV6-1
TGTGCCAGCAGTGAAGTTCGGGAGGGCCACTCCCCTCTACAAGAGACCCAGTACTTC
CASSEVREGHSPLQETQYF
>TRBJ2-7|.|.|15|TRBV6-5
TGTGCCAGCAGTTACTCCGGTTCTACCCTCTACGAGCAGTACTTC
CASSYSGSTLYEQYF
>TRBJ2-2|.|.|14|TRBV4-2
TGTGCCAGCAGCCAAGATAGTCGGAGGGGGGAGCTGTTTTTT
CASSQDSRRGELFF
>TRBJ1-3|.|.|17|TRBV7-8
TGTGCCAGCAGCCCCAATTGGGGCGGGCGAGGTGGAAACACCATATATTTT
CASSPNWGGRGGNTIYF
>TRBJ2-7|.|.|13|TRBV7-9
TGTGCCAGCAGCTTAGCGCCAGCGTACGAGCAGTACTTC
CASSLAPAYEQYF